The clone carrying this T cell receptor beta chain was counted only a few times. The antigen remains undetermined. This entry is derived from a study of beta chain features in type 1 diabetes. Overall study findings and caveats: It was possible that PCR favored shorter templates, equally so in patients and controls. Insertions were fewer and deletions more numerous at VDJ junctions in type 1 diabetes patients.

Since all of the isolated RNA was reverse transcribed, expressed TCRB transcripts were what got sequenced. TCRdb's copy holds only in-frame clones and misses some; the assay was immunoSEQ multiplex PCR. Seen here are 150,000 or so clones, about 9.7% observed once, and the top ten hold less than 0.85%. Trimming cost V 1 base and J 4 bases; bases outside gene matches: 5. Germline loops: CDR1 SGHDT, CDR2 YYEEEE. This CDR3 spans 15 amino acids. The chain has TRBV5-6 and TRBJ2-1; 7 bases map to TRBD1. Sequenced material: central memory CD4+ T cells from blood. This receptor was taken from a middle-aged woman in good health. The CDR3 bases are TGTGCCAGCAGCTTGACCGGGACAGCATACAATGAGCAGTTCTTC. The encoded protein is CASSLTGTAYNEQFF.